The rows below give T cell receptor beta chains drawn from one sample of a study of cytomegalovirus exposure and HLA in healthy donors. Method: immunoSEQ multiplex PCR; TCRdb's copy keeps in-frame clones and lacks some. Of about 89,000 clones listed, approximately 77% are singletons. Sequencing was done on a sample of PBMCs. The receptors come from a man aged 25 to 45 in good health and CMV-seronegative. Both conserved end residues are part of each CDR3. The D gene is left open where the match is weak. For some rows the clone size is stated as once, few or many, or as a class when expanded; others skip it.

D gene: TRBD2; clone size: .; V gene: TRBV5-1; J gene: TRBJ2-7; CDR3 DNA: TGCGCCAGCAGCTTGGCACTAGCGGCCGACGAGCAGTACTTC; CDR3 protein: CASSLALAADEQYF
D gene: TRBD1; clone size: .; V gene: TRBV13; J gene: TRBJ2-2; CDR3 DNA: TGTGCCAGCAGCTTACAGGACAGGGGCGGGGAGCTGTTTTTT; CDR3 protein: CASSLQDRGGELFF
D gene: TRBD1; clone size: once; V gene: TRBV7-2; J gene: TRBJ1-5; CDR3 DNA: TGTGCCAGCAGCCGGGACAGCACTTCCAATCAGCCCCAGCATTTT; CDR3 protein: CASSRDSTSNQPQHF
D gene: .; clone size: few; V gene: TRBV19; J gene: TRBJ1-5; CDR3 DNA: TGTGCCAGTTACAGTGATTATAGCAATCAGCCCCAGCATTTT; CDR3 protein: CASYSDYSNQPQHF
D gene: .; clone size: .; V gene: TRBV19; J gene: TRBJ2-5; CDR3 DNA: TGTGCCAGTAGTAGTATCGACACCCGACAAGAGACCCAGTACTTC; CDR3 protein: CASSSIDTRQETQYF
D gene: TRBD1; clone size: .; V gene: TRBV7-9; J gene: TRBJ2-1; CDR3 DNA: TGTGCCAGCAGCCCCCGGGACAGCTCCTACAATGAGCAGTTCTTC; CDR3 protein: CASSPRDSSYNEQFF
D gene: TRBD1; clone size: .; V gene: TRBV29-1; J gene: TRBJ2-2; CDR3 DNA: TGCAGCGTCTCGCAGGGACAGGGACGAAACACCGGGGAGCTGTTTTTT; CDR3 protein: CSVSQGQGRNTGELFF
D gene: TRBD1; clone size: .; V gene: TRBV5-4; J gene: TRBJ2-7; CDR3 DNA: TGTGCCAGCAGCTCCACAGGGGTCGGCGAGCAGTACTTC; CDR3 protein: CASSSTGVGEQYF
D gene: .; clone size: .; V gene: TRBV4-2; J gene: TRBJ1-2; CDR3 DNA: TGTGCCAACAGCGTTTCTATCCTGACAGACAGTCCTAACTATGGCTACACCTTC; CDR3 protein: CANSVSILTDSPNYGYTF
D gene: TRBD2; clone size: .; V gene: TRBV7-8; J gene: TRBJ2-5; CDR3 DNA: TGTGCCACCCTGGGGCTAGCGGGAGGGGAGACCCAGTACTTC; CDR3 protein: CATLGLAGGETQYF
D gene: TRBD2; clone size: few; V gene: TRBV7-2; J gene: TRBJ2-7; CDR3 DNA: TGTGCCAGCAGCCCTGGACTAGCGGGAGTAAACTACGAGCAGTACTTC; CDR3 protein: CASSPGLAGVNYEQYF
D gene: .; clone size: .; V gene: TRBV7-9; J gene: TRBJ2-7; CDR3 DNA: TGTGCCAGCAGCACCCCCCTGAGAGTCCCCCCCTACGAGCAGTACTTC; CDR3 protein: CASSTPLRVPPYEQYF
D gene: TRBD2; clone size: .; V gene: TRBV7-7; J gene: TRBJ2-1; CDR3 DNA: TGTGCTAGCAGCTTAGGTACTAGCGGGAGCTATGAGCAGTTCTTC; CDR3 protein: CASSLGTSGSYEQFF
D gene: TRBD1; clone size: .; V gene: TRBV27; J gene: TRBJ1-5; CDR3 DNA: TGTGCCAGCAGTCCCAGGACAGGGAAGATAGAAGATCAGCCCCAGCATTTT; CDR3 protein: CASSPRTGKIEDQPQHF
D gene: .; clone size: few; V gene: TRBV18; J gene: TRBJ1-2; CDR3 DNA: TGTGCCAGCTCACCAGGTGATGATCAGGGCTACACCTTC; CDR3 protein: CASSPGDDQGYTF
D gene: TRBD2; clone size: .; V gene: TRBV30; J gene: TRBJ2-3; CDR3 DNA: TGTGCCTGGAGTGTGTGGCGGGGGGGCCGCAATACGCAGTATTTT; CDR3 protein: CAWSVWRGGRNTQYF
D gene: TRBD2; clone size: .; V gene: TRBV6-1; J gene: TRBJ2-1; CDR3 DNA: TGTGCCAGCAGTGTTCTTACGGGAGGAGTTTACAATGAGCAGTTCTTC; CDR3 protein: CASSVLTGGVYNEQFF
D gene: TRBD2; clone size: .; V gene: TRBV11-2; J gene: TRBJ2-1; CDR3 DNA: TGTGCCAGCAGCTTAACGTGGACTAGCGGGAGTTATGAGCAGTTCTTC; CDR3 protein: CASSLTWTSGSYEQFF
D gene: .; clone size: .; V gene: TRBV19; J gene: TRBJ1-5; CDR3 DNA: TGTGCCAGTAGCCGCCTAAGTGACAGTGATCAGCCCCAGCATTTT; CDR3 protein: CASSRLSDSDQPQHF
D gene: TRBD2; clone size: .; V gene: TRBV9; J gene: TRBJ2-2; CDR3 DNA: TGTGCCAGCAGCGTAGTGCCAGCGGGGGGTGGCGGGGAGCTGTTTTTT; CDR3 protein: CASSVVPAGGGGELFF
D gene: TRBD1; clone size: once; V gene: TRBV5-1; J gene: TRBJ1-5; CDR3 DNA: TGCGCCAGCAGCCCGGACGTGACAGGGCAGCCCCAGCATTTT; CDR3 protein: CASSPDVTGQPQHF
D gene: TRBD1; clone size: .; V gene: TRBV27; J gene: TRBJ2-7; CDR3 DNA: TGTGCCAGCAGCTACAGGGGTGTATCCTACGAGCAGTACTTC; CDR3 protein: CASSYRGVSYEQYF
D gene: TRBD2; clone size: .; V gene: TRBV28; J gene: TRBJ2-1; CDR3 DNA: TGTGCCAGCAGGGAGGCCGGGACTAGTTCCTACAATGAGCAGTTCTTC; CDR3 protein: CASREAGTSSYNEQFF
D gene: .; clone size: .; V gene: TRBV28; J gene: TRBJ1-2; CDR3 DNA: TGTGCCAGCAGTTTTCTTGGAGAATATGGCTACACCTTC; CDR3 protein: CASSFLGEYGYTF
D gene: TRBD1; clone size: .; V gene: TRBV19; J gene: TRBJ1-5; CDR3 DNA: TGTGCCAGTAGTCTCTTTGGGACAGGGGTGGACCAGCCCCAGCATTTT; CDR3 protein: CASSLFGTGVDQPQHF
D gene: .; clone size: .; V gene: TRBV28; J gene: TRBJ2-7; CDR3 DNA: TGTGCCAGCAGCTTACTAGCTTCGGGATCCTACGAGCAGTACTTC; CDR3 protein: CASSLLASGSYEQYF
D gene: TRBD2; clone size: .; V gene: TRBV7-9; J gene: TRBJ2-1; CDR3 DNA: TGTGACAACCCGACTAGCGGGAGTACTAATGAGCAGTTCTTC; CDR3 protein: CDNPTSGSTNEQFF
D gene: TRBD2; clone size: once; V gene: TRBV27; J gene: TRBJ2-7; CDR3 DNA: TGTGCCAGCAACGCGCCGGGAGCGGGAGGCTCCTACGAGCAGTACTTC; CDR3 protein: CASNAPGAGGSYEQYF
D gene: .; clone size: .; V gene: TRBV11-2; J gene: TRBJ1-1; CDR3 DNA: TGTGCCAGCAGCATGCGACAGTCGCACACTGAAGCTTTCTTT; CDR3 protein: CASSMRQSHTEAFF
D gene: TRBD1; clone size: once; V gene: TRBV6-6; J gene: TRBJ1-2; CDR3 DNA: TGTGCCAGCAGTTACTCACCGGGACAGGGGGTCAGTGGCTACACCTTC; CDR3 protein: CASSYSPGQGVSGYTF
D gene: .; clone size: few; V gene: TRBV27; J gene: TRBJ1-3; CDR3 DNA: TGTGCCAGCAGTTTAAAGGGGTACCCTGGAAACACCATATATTTT; CDR3 protein: CASSLKGYPGNTIYF
D gene: .; clone size: .; V gene: TRBV2; J gene: TRBJ2-5; CDR3 DNA: TGTGCCAGCAGTGAAGCGACAGGGAGGTCAGAGACCCAGTACTTC; CDR3 protein: CASSEATGRSETQYF
D gene: .; clone size: .; V gene: TRBV5-1; J gene: TRBJ1-5; CDR3 DNA: TGCGCCAGCAGCTACTCAGGGATGAGCAATCAGCCCCAGCATTTT; CDR3 protein: CASSYSGMSNQPQHF
D gene: TRBD1; clone size: few; V gene: TRBV29-1; J gene: TRBJ2-1; CDR3 DNA: TGCAGCGCCGGACAGGGGGCGGGGAAAGTGCAGTTCTTC; CDR3 protein: CSAGQGAGKVQFF
D gene: TRBD1; clone size: few; V gene: TRBV28; J gene: TRBJ1-2; CDR3 DNA: TGTGCCAGCAGCCTTCCTGGGACAGGGCATGGCTACACCTTC; CDR3 protein: CASSLPGTGHGYTF
D gene: .; clone size: .; V gene: TRBV29-1; J gene: TRBJ2-7; CDR3 DNA: TGCAGCGTTTTAAGGGCGGGTTACGAGCAGTACTTC; CDR3 protein: CSVLRAGYEQYF
D gene: .; clone size: .; V gene: TRBV6-5; J gene: TRBJ1-1; CDR3 DNA: TGTGCCAGCAGTTACTCTTCCTCGGGGGGCGACACTGAAGCTTTCTTT; CDR3 protein: CASSYSSSGGDTEAFF
D gene: .; clone size: .; V gene: TRBV21-1; J gene: TRBJ2-2; CDR3 DNA: TGTGCCAGCAGCAATCCCGGGACAGGGGGTTTTACCGGGGAGCTGTTTTTT; CDR3 protein: CASSNPGTGGFTGELFF
D gene: TRBD1; clone size: .; V gene: TRBV19; J gene: TRBJ1-6; CDR3 DNA: TGTGCCAGTAGCGGACAGGACAGGGCAGGTGCGTTTTCACCCCTCCACTTT; CDR3 protein: CASSGQDRAGAFSPLHF
D gene: .; clone size: .; V gene: TRBV14; J gene: TRBJ2-5; CDR3 DNA: TGTGCCAGCAGCCAATTCTCAGAGACCCAGTACTTC; CDR3 protein: CASSQFSETQYF
D gene: .; clone size: few; V gene: TRBV5-4; J gene: TRBJ2-2; CDR3 DNA: TGTGCCAGCAGCCCCTTAAACGGGGCGAACACCGGGGAGCTGTTTTTT; CDR3 protein: CASSPLNGANTGELFF
D gene: .; clone size: .; V gene: TRBV10-3; J gene: TRBJ2-1; CDR3 DNA: TGTGCCATATCTATGGGCAGGCGCTCCTACAATGAGCAGTTCTTC; CDR3 protein: CAISMGRRSYNEQFF
D gene: .; clone size: .; V gene: TRBV5-8; J gene: TRBJ2-7; CDR3 DNA: TGTGCCAGCAGCTTGGGGACAGAACCCTACGAGCAGTACTTC; CDR3 protein: CASSLGTEPYEQYF
D gene: .; clone size: .; V gene: TRBV28; J gene: TRBJ2-2; CDR3 DNA: TGTGCCAGCAGTTTACGGGGGCCAGGGGTTGATGTAGCGGGTACGAACACCGGGGAGCTGTTTTTT; CDR3 protein: CASSLRGPGVDVAGTNTGELFF
D gene: .; clone size: .; V gene: TRBV19; J gene: TRBJ1-5; CDR3 DNA: TGTGCCAGTAGTATAGGGGGGGAAGGGCAGCCCCAGCATTTT; CDR3 protein: CASSIGGEGQPQHF
D gene: .; clone size: .; V gene: TRBV27; J gene: TRBJ2-2; CDR3 DNA: TGTGCCAGCACAAGGGCGGGGCCAACCGGGGAGCTGTTTTTT; CDR3 protein: CASTRAGPTGELFF
D gene: .; clone size: .; V gene: TRBV7-8; J gene: TRBJ2-7; CDR3 DNA: TGTGCCAGCAGCTTAAGGGGAGGACCAAACTACGAGCAGTACTTC; CDR3 protein: CASSLRGGPNYEQYF
D gene: .; clone size: .; V gene: TRBV9; J gene: TRBJ2-7; CDR3 DNA: TGTGCCAGCAGCGTAGCCCAGCGGGCCTACGAGCAGTACTTC; CDR3 protein: CASSVAQRAYEQYF
D gene: .; clone size: .; V gene: TRBV7-9; J gene: TRBJ2-2; CDR3 DNA: TGTGCCAGCAGCCTACAGGGTTTGAACACCGGGGAGCTGTTTTTT; CDR3 protein: CASSLQGLNTGELFF
D gene: TRBD2; clone size: .; V gene: TRBV19; J gene: TRBJ2-1; CDR3 DNA: TGTGCCAGTAGTAAATCGGGATTGCCGACTAGCGGGAGTAATGAGCAGTTCTTC; CDR3 protein: CASSKSGLPTSGSNEQFF
D gene: TRBD1; clone size: few; V gene: TRBV7-6; J gene: TRBJ2-3; CDR3 DNA: TGTGCCAGCAGCTTAACAGGGGGCGCAGATACGCAGTATTTT; CDR3 protein: CASSLTGGADTQYF